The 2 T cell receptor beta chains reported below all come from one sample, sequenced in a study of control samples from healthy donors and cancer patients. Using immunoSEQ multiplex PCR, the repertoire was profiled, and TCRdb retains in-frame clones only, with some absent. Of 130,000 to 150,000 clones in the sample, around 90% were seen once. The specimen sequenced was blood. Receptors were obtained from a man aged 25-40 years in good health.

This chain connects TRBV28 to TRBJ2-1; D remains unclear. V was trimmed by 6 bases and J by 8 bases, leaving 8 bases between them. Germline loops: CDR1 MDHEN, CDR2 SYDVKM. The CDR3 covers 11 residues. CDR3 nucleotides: TGTGCCAGCAGGGCCCCCTATGAGCAGTTCTTC. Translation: CASRAPYEQFF.

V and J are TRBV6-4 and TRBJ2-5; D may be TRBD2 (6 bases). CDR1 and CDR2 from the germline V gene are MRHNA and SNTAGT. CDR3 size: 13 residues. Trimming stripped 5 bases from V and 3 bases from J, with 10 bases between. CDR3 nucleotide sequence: TGTGCCAGCAGTACTAGCATGGAAGAGACCCAGTACTTC. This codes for CASSTSMEETQYF.